Listed here are 22 T cell receptor beta chains from one sample, sequenced in a study of metastatic and nonmetastatic thyroid tumors. TCRdb re-called clones from the PCR reads using MiXCR. Of 20,000 or so clones in the sample, around 11% were seen once. Thyroid surgery was performed in patients who had received no treatment beforehand. The specimen was blood. These receptors were taken from a female donor with papillary thyroid cancer or a benign thyroid nodule (not recorded which). Some clones in this sample may be carry-over from other donors' samples.

This clone was seen at least ten times. The J gene is TRBJ2-7, the V gene TRBV15; D is undetermined. Germline V gene lookup returns CDR1 LNHNV and CDR2 YYDKDF (reference sequence). Deletions cut 1 base from V and 0 bases from J, with 10 bases between. The CDR3 is made up of 15 amino acids. CDR3 DNA: TGTGCCACCAGCAGAGTATCAGGTGCCTCCTACGAGCAGTACTTC. Translation: CATSRVSGASYEQYF.

This clone was recorded many times. J is TRBJ2-3 and V is TRBV24-1, with 9 nucleotides matching TRBD1. The V segment lost 3 bases and the J segment 1 base; nucleotides outside the gene matches: 4. The CDR3 spans 16 residues. Germline V gene lookup returns CDR1 KGHDR and CDR2 SFDVKD. CDR3: CATSDGDRVGTDTQYF. Here the CDR3 DNA reads TGTGCCACCAGTGATGGGGACAGGGTTGGCACAGATACGCAGTATTTT.

As concerns this clone: It is likely a read error, because the conserved phenylalanine at the end of the CDR3 is missing. The chain carries TRBV5-4 and TRBJ2-1; tentative D call: TRBD2 (6 bases). This CDR3 has 15 residues. The germline V and J ends were trimmed by 0 bases and 5 bases, with 12 bases remaining between them. Per the germline V gene, CDR1 is SGHNT and CDR2 is YYREEE (reference sequence). CDR3 in DNA: TGTGCCAGCAGCTTGGTGGCGGGGCCGAACAATGAGCAGTTCCTC. Protein product: CASSLVAGPNNEQFL.

This chain uses TRBV6-1 with TRBJ2-7, with TRBD2 identical over 7 bases. The CDR3 runs to 16 residues. Germline CDR1 and CDR2: MNHNS and SASEGT. J lost 0 bases, V lost 6 bases, and 11 bases had no gene match. CDR3 nucleotides: TGTGCCAGCAGGTCAACGCTAGCGGACGACTCCTACGAGCAGTACTTC. Translating gives CASRSTLADDSYEQYF.

This clone was recorded only once. With a much larger clone just one base away, this may be a read error. The chain employs TRBV9 and TRBJ2-1, with TRBD2 as a possible D gene (5 bases). CDR3 length equals 13 residues. V lost 3 bases, J lost 10 bases, and 14 bases lay in between. Germline lookup yields CDR1 SGDLS and CDR2 YYNGEE. The CDR3 region is CASSADGVKEQFF. The CDR3 region has the DNA TGTGCCAGCAGCGCCGACGGGGTGAAGGAGCAGTTCTTC.

In this sample, this clone turned up many times. The chain recombines TRBV6-2 or TRBV6-3 with TRBJ1-6; D might be TRBD1 (6 bases). Germline lookup yields CDR1 MNHEY and CDR2 SVGEGT. V was clipped by 2 bases and J by 7 bases, with 21 bases between them. There are 18 residues in the CDR3. The CDR3: CASSYPVSAGDLNSPLHF. In DNA form, the CDR3 reads TGTGCCAGCAGTTACCCCGTTTCAGCAGGGGATTTAAATTCACCCCTCCACTTT.

The chain combines TRBV30 with TRBJ1-2; TRBD1 is a possible D gene (5 bases). CDR1 GTSNPN and CDR2 SVGIG come from the germline V gene (reference sequence). V lost 5 bases, J lost 7 bases, and 8 bases lay in between. This CDR3 has 10 amino acids. DNA for the CDR3: TGTGCCTGGGGGGACTTTGGCTACACCTTC. Translated: CAWGDFGYTF.

The V gene is TRBV11-3, the J gene TRBJ2-7; D gene ambiguous. This CDR3 contains 11 residues. The germline V gene has CDR1 SGHNT and CDR2 YENEEA. Trimming shortened V by 3 bases and J by 6 bases, and 6 bases separated the two germline ends. The CDR3 DNA is TGTGCCAGCAGCTTCGGTGGCGAGCAGTACTTC. As protein: CASSFGGEQYF.

This clone is medium-sized within its sample. V and J are TRBV7-2 and TRBJ2-7; D gene ambiguous. The V gene's germline CDR1 is SGHTA and CDR2 FQGNSA. CDR3 length: 12 residues. V lost 5 bases to trimming and J lost 0 bases, with 5 bases between them. CDR3 sequence (DNA): TGTGCCAGCAGCCCCAACTCCTACGAGCAGTACTTC. Its protein product is CASSPNSYEQYF. Combining the CDR3 with reference TRBV7-2 and TRBJ2-7 gives the whole variable domain GAGVSQSPSNKVTEKGKDVELRCDPISGHTALYWYRQSLGQGLEFLIYFQGNSAPDKSGLPSDRFSAERTGGSVSTLTIQRTQQEDSAVYLCASSPNSYEQYFGPGTRLTVT.

In its sample, this clone was seen many times. The chain carries TRBV4-2 and TRBJ1-4, with TRBD1 as a possible D gene (6 bases). V was clipped by 1 base and J by 8 bases, with 14 bases between them. The CDR3 length is 15 residues. Germline-derived CDR1 and CDR2 are LGHNA and YNFKEQ. The CDR3 DNA sequence: TGTGCCAGCAGCCAAGCGTCCGGGACATCGGAAAAACTGTTTTTT. It encodes CASSQASGTSEKLFF.

This clone was seen many times. The chain is built from TRBV7-9 and TRBJ2-5; D remains ambiguous. CDR1 is SEHNR and CDR2 is FQNEAQ in the germline V gene (reference sequence). The CDR3 covers 12 residues. The V gene lost 0 bases and the J gene lost 1 base, with 0 bases spanning the gap. CDR3 in amino acids: CASSLAQETQYF. DNA for the CDR3: TGTGCCAGCAGCTTAGCCCAAGAGACCCAGTACTTC. Drawing the rest from reference TRBV7-9 and TRBJ2-5, the complete variable domain is DTGVSQNPRHKITKRGQNVTFRCDPISEHNRLYWYRQTLGQGPEFLTYFQNEAQLEKSRLLSDRFSAERPKGSFSTLEIQRTEQGDSAMYLCASSLAQETQYFGPGTRLLVL.

This clone has at least ten counts. The chain uses TRBV7-2 and TRBJ2-2; the match to TRBD2 covers 7 bases. J lost 7 bases, V lost 2 bases, and 7 bases had no gene match. Germline V gives CDR1 SGHTA, CDR2 FQGNSA. This CDR3 comprises 15 residues. DNA of the CDR3: TGTGCCAGCAGCTTACTAGGACTAGTCGGCGGGGAGCTGTTTTTT. Translating gives CASSLLGLVGGELFF.

This clone was seen only a few times. A much larger clone is a single base away; this may be a read error. The chain is built from TRBV27 and TRBJ2-1; perhaps TRBD1 as D (5 bases). Trimming took 5 bases from V and 4 from J, leaving 12 bases between them. CDR1 MNHEY and CDR2 SMNVEV come from the germline V gene (reference sequence). The CDR3 loop spans 14 amino acids. The CDR3 nucleotides read TGTGCCAGCAGTCCTTGTACAGGTTACAATGAGCAGTTCTTC. Encoded protein: CASSPCTGYNEQFF.

The chain recombines TRBV5-1 with TRBJ2-2, with 7 bases lining up with TRBD1. Looked up from germline, CDR1 is SGHRS and CDR2 is YFSETQ. The J segment lost 0 bases and the V segment lost 2 bases, leaving 7 bases of the junction unmatched. The CDR3 has 17 amino acids. The CDR3 loop is CASSLTATGTNTGELFF. The CDR3 nucleotides read TGCGCCAGCAGCTTAACGGCGACAGGGACGAACACCGGGGAGCTGTTTTTT.

This clone was counted ten times or more. The V gene is TRBV18, the J gene TRBJ2-6; 8 nucleotides agree with TRBD2. The germline V gene has CDR1 KGHSH and CDR2 LQKENI. The CDR3 totals 16 residues. The junction had 4 bases not matched to a gene; V was cut back by 4 bases and J by 2 bases. CDR3 DNA: TGTGCCAGCTCACTGACGGGAGGGCCTGGGGCCAACGTCCTGACTTTC. Amino acid sequence: CASSLTGGPGANVLTF.

This clone came up many times. The chain has TRBV20-1 and TRBJ2-7; the D gene is possibly TRBD2 (6 bases). The V gene's germline CDR1 is DFQATT and CDR2 SNEGSKA (reference sequence). V lost 5 bases, J lost 2 bases, and 19 bases lay in between. The CDR3 spans 15 residues. The CDR3 is CSAQKLGGPTYEQYF. DNA for the CDR3: TGCAGTGCTCAGAAATTGGGAGGTCCCACCTACGAGCAGTACTTC.

The rearrangement links TRBV4-3 to TRBJ2-5; D may be TRBD1 (5 bases). Trimming cost V 2 bases and J 5 bases, with 15 bases left between them. This CDR3 is 15 amino acids long. Per the germline V gene, CDR1 is LGHNA and CDR2 is YSLEER. CDR3 loop: CASSQSRAVRETQYF. The CDR3 bases are TGCGCCAGCAGCCAATCCAGGGCGGTCCGGGAGACCCAGTACTTC.

This clone was counted at least ten times. The rearrangement links TRBV6-1 to TRBJ2-2; TRBD1 matches 8 bases. The length of the CDR3 is 14 residues. Per the germline V gene, CDR1 is MNHNS and CDR2 is SASEGT. V lost 5 bases to trimming and J lost 6 bases; unmatched junction nucleotides: 5. The DNA for the CDR3 is TGTGCCAGCAGTCCCATACAGGGGGCCGGGGAGCTGTTTTTT. It is translated as CASSPIQGAGELFF.

This clone ranks as medium-sized (0.01 to 0.1%). The chain has TRBV6-2 or TRBV6-3 and TRBJ1-3; D uncertain. The length of the CDR3 is 14 residues. Trimming removed 2 bases from V and 0 bases from J, with 5 bases in between. CDR1 and CDR2 from the germline V gene are MNHEY and SVGEGT. CDR3 sequence: CASSYHSSGNTIYF. For the CDR3, the DNA is TGTGCCAGCAGTTACCACAGCTCTGGAAACACCATATATTTT.

V is TRBV7-3 and J is TRBJ2-7; 9 nucleotides match TRBD2. Germline V gene data show CDR1 as SGHTA and CDR2 as FQGTGA. The CDR3 is made up of 15 amino acids. V lost 2 bases and J lost 3; bases outside the gene matches: 5. CDR3: CASSLAASGVYEQYF. The CDR3 nucleotides read TGTGCCAGCAGCTTAGCGGCTAGCGGGGTCTACGAGCAGTACTTC.

This clone has a count of ten or more. CDR3 bases: TGCAGTGCTAGATCAGGAATAGCGGGAGACACAGATACGCAGTATTTT. Translated, it gives CSARSGIAGDTDTQYF. The chain is built from TRBV20-1 and TRBJ2-3, with TRBD2 matching 9 bases. Germline lookup yields CDR1 DFQATT and CDR2 SNEGSKA (reference sequence). V lost 2 bases and J lost 2; bases outside the gene matches: 8. This CDR3 is built from 16 residues.

In its sample, this clone was seen many times. The chain recombines TRBV11-2 with TRBJ2-7; TRBD1 aligns across 7 bases. V dropped 5 bases and J dropped 0; count of bases not matched to a gene: 7. The CDR3 has 15 amino acids. CDR1 is SGHAT and CDR2 is FQNNGV in the germline V gene. The CDR3 reads CASSPRQGSSYEQYF. CDR3 nucleotides: TGTGCCAGCAGCCCCAGACAGGGAAGCTCCTACGAGCAGTACTTC. Looking up the rest from reference TRBV11-2 and TRBJ2-7 gives the full variable domain: EAGVAQSPRYKIIEKRQSVAFWCNPISGHATLYWYQQILGQGPKLLIQFQNNGVVDDSQLPKDRFSAERLKGVDSTLKIQPAKLEDSAVYLCASSPRQGSSYEQYFGPGTRLTVT.